The clone carrying this TCR beta chain was observed a few times. This sample is drawn from a study of T-cell reconstitution after alpha-beta-depleted transplantation in children. In germline, CDR1 is SGDLS, CDR2 YYNGEE. V shed 0 bases and J shed 7 bases, with 10 bases lying between them. The CDR3 contains 13 residues. Library preparation (for TCRbeta) was performed with unique molecular identifiers. TCRdb redid the calling of the PCR reads with MiXCR, one entry per CDR3 protein. Found here are about 690,000 distinct CDR3 sequences, around 17% of them singletons; the top ten hold about 1.1%. J is TRBJ2-5 and V is TRBV9, with unresolved D. The receptor comes from a human donor who donated a stem cell graft to a child with acute myeloid leukemia. The material was PBMCs from the stem cell graft donor, obtained from the stem cell graft. Written as DNA, the CDR3 is TGTGCCAGCAGCGTAGACGATGGAGCGACCCAGTACTTC. Amino acid sequence: CASSVDDGATQYF.